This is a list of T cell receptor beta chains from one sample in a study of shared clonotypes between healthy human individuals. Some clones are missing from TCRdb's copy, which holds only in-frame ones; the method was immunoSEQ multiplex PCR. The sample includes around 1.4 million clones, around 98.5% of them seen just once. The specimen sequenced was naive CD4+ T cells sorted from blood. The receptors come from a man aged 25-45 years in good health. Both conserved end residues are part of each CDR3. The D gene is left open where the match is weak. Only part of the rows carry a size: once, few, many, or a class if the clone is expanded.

CDR3 DNA: TGTGCCAGCAGGACAGGGGGCCGGCAGCCCCAGCATTTT
CDR3 protein: CASRTGGRQPQHF
J gene: TRBJ1-5
clone size: .
V gene: TRBV28
D gene: TRBD1
CDR3 length: 13

CDR3 DNA: TGCGCCAGCAGCTCGTCAGGTGTCTATGGCTACACCTTC
CDR3 protein: CASSSSGVYGYTF
J gene: TRBJ1-2
clone size: .
V gene: TRBV5-1
D gene: .
CDR3 length: 13

CDR3 DNA: TGTGCCAGCAGCCTAGACAGCGGGAGCCCCTCCTACAATGAGCAGTTCTTC
CDR3 protein: CASSLDSGSPSYNEQFF
J gene: TRBJ2-1
clone size: .
V gene: TRBV9
D gene: TRBD2
CDR3 length: 17

CDR3 DNA: TGTGCCAGCAGCGCTATCGGGAGTTTAAAGCAGTTCTTC
CDR3 protein: CASSAIGSLKQFF
J gene: TRBJ2-1
clone size: .
V gene: TRBV9
D gene: .
CDR3 length: 13

CDR3 DNA: TGTGCCAGCAGTGCCCTAGGGGTTGGAGAGACCCAGTACTTC
CDR3 protein: CASSALGVGETQYF
J gene: TRBJ2-5
clone size: once
V gene: TRBV25-1
D gene: .
CDR3 length: 14

CDR3 DNA: TGTGCCAGCAGTGGGACCTCACAGCGGGAAACCTACGAGCAGTACTTC
CDR3 protein: CASSGTSQRETYEQYF
J gene: TRBJ2-7
clone size: .
V gene: TRBV2
D gene: TRBD2
CDR3 length: 16

CDR3 DNA: TGTGCCAGCAGCTTAGTAGACGAGCAGTACTTC
CDR3 protein: CASSLVDEQYF
J gene: TRBJ2-7
clone size: .
V gene: TRBV7-9
D gene: .
CDR3 length: 11

CDR3 DNA: TGTGCCAGCAGTTTATTGACAGGGATAATAGAGACCCAGTACTTC
CDR3 protein: CASSLLTGIIETQYF
J gene: TRBJ2-5
clone size: .
V gene: TRBV28
D gene: TRBD1
CDR3 length: 15

CDR3 DNA: TGTGTCAGAAGCTACCCGGGGTATTCTCAAGAGACCCAGTACTTC
CDR3 protein: CVRSYPGYSQETQYF
J gene: TRBJ2-5
clone size: .
V gene: TRBV7-5
D gene: .
CDR3 length: 15

CDR3 DNA: TGTGCCAGCAGTGCGGGACTAGCGGGAGTACTGGGCGAGCAGTACTTC
CDR3 protein: CASSAGLAGVLGEQYF
J gene: TRBJ2-7
clone size: .
V gene: TRBV2
D gene: TRBD2
CDR3 length: 16

CDR3 DNA: TGTGCCAGCAGTTACGGGCGGATCAACTATGGCTACACCTTC
CDR3 protein: CASSYGRINYGYTF
J gene: TRBJ1-2
clone size: .
V gene: TRBV6-5
D gene: .
CDR3 length: 14

CDR3 DNA: TGCGCCAGCAGCTTGGCCGGGGCGAGCGGACACACCGGGGAGCTGTTTTTT
CDR3 protein: CASSLAGASGHTGELFF
J gene: TRBJ2-2
clone size: .
V gene: TRBV5-1
D gene: .
CDR3 length: 17

CDR3 DNA: TGTGCCAGTAGTATACCAGGCACCGGGGAGCTGTTTTTT
CDR3 protein: CASSIPGTGELFF
J gene: TRBJ2-2
clone size: .
V gene: TRBV19
D gene: .
CDR3 length: 13

CDR3 DNA: TGTGCCAGCAGCTTGTTTCTGGGGTTTGGGACTGGTAACACAGATACGCAGTATTTT
CDR3 protein: CASSLFLGFGTGNTDTQYF
J gene: TRBJ2-3
clone size: .
V gene: TRBV5-4
D gene: .
CDR3 length: 19

CDR3 DNA: TGTGCCAGCAGCTTAGCGGCGGGAGTGGTCGGGGAGCTGTTTTTT
CDR3 protein: CASSLAAGVVGELFF
J gene: TRBJ2-2
clone size: .
V gene: TRBV7-2
D gene: TRBD2
CDR3 length: 15

CDR3 DNA: TGTGCCAGCAGCTTAAAGGGGGCTGGCGCTGAAGCTTTCTTT
CDR3 protein: CASSLKGAGAEAFF
J gene: TRBJ1-1
clone size: .
V gene: TRBV11-1
D gene: TRBD1
CDR3 length: 14

CDR3 DNA: TGCGCCAGCAGTGAGTCCGGACAGGACGAGCAGTACTTC
CDR3 protein: CASSESGQDEQYF
J gene: TRBJ2-7
clone size: .
V gene: TRBV10-1
D gene: TRBD1
CDR3 length: 13

CDR3 DNA: TGTGCCAGCTCGTCAGGACAGGGGGCTTACAATGAGCAGTTCTTC
CDR3 protein: CASSSGQGAYNEQFF
J gene: TRBJ2-1
clone size: .
V gene: TRBV18
D gene: TRBD1
CDR3 length: 15

CDR3 DNA: TGTGCCAGCTTGGCAGTAGGAGAGACCCAGTACTTC
CDR3 protein: CASLAVGETQYF
J gene: TRBJ2-5
clone size: .
V gene: TRBV2
D gene: .
CDR3 length: 12

CDR3 DNA: TGTGCCAGCAGCTTAGGGGGGACTTTGCAGTACTTC
CDR3 protein: CASSLGGTLQYF
J gene: TRBJ2-7
clone size: .
V gene: TRBV11-3
D gene: .
CDR3 length: 12

CDR3 DNA: TGTGCCAGCAGTCGTAGAGTGTCGCGGGAGGACACTTACAATGAGCAGTTCTTC
CDR3 protein: CASSRRVSREDTYNEQFF
J gene: TRBJ2-1
clone size: once
V gene: TRBV9
D gene: TRBD2
CDR3 length: 18

CDR3 DNA: TGTGCCAGGCACCTCGGATACACAGGGGCGGGAAATAGCAATCAGCCCCAGCATTTT
CDR3 protein: CARHLGYTGAGNSNQPQHF
J gene: TRBJ1-5
clone size: .
V gene: TRBV7-6
D gene: TRBD1
CDR3 length: 19

CDR3 DNA: TGTGCCAGCGGGGGACAGGGAGCGAGGGACGAGCAGTACTTC
CDR3 protein: CASGGQGARDEQYF
J gene: TRBJ2-7
clone size: .
V gene: TRBV11-3
D gene: TRBD1
CDR3 length: 14

CDR3 DNA: TGCAGTGCTAGTAGTAGTGAGCAGTTCTTC
CDR3 protein: CSASSSEQFF
J gene: TRBJ2-1
clone size: once
V gene: TRBV20-1
D gene: .
CDR3 length: 10

CDR3 DNA: TGTGCCAGCAGGCCCCTAGCGGGGACCTCCTACAATGAGCAGTTCTTC
CDR3 protein: CASRPLAGTSYNEQFF
J gene: TRBJ2-1
clone size: .
V gene: TRBV11-2
D gene: TRBD2
CDR3 length: 16

CDR3 DNA: TGTGCCAGCAGCACCAGACTAGCGGGAGTCACAGATACGCAGTATTTT
CDR3 protein: CASSTRLAGVTDTQYF
J gene: TRBJ2-3
clone size: .
V gene: TRBV9
D gene: TRBD2
CDR3 length: 16

CDR3 DNA: TGCGCCAGCAGCTTGGTAGGATATCAAGAGACCCAGTACTTC
CDR3 protein: CASSLVGYQETQYF
J gene: TRBJ2-5
clone size: .
V gene: TRBV5-1
D gene: .
CDR3 length: 14

CDR3 DNA: TGTGCCAGCAGCTTGGCGGGGGCCAATCAGCCCCAGCATTTT
CDR3 protein: CASSLAGANQPQHF
J gene: TRBJ1-5
clone size: .
V gene: TRBV5-5
D gene: .
CDR3 length: 14

CDR3 DNA: TGTGCCAGCCGGGCGGGCAGGGGCAATGAGCAGTTCTTC
CDR3 protein: CASRAGRGNEQFF
J gene: TRBJ2-1
clone size: .
V gene: TRBV2
D gene: .
CDR3 length: 13

CDR3 DNA: TGTGCCAGCAGTCCCGGTTTGAGCACCGGGGAGCTGTTTTTT
CDR3 protein: CASSPGLSTGELFF
J gene: TRBJ2-2
clone size: few
V gene: TRBV28
D gene: .
CDR3 length: 14

CDR3 DNA: TGTGCCAGCACCCCCGGGACTCTAAACACAGATACGCAGTATTTT
CDR3 protein: CASTPGTLNTDTQYF
J gene: TRBJ2-3
clone size: .
V gene: TRBV28
D gene: .
CDR3 length: 15

CDR3 DNA: TGTGCCAGCAGCCTATACGGACAGGGGGCAAGCGGGGAGCTGTTTTTT
CDR3 protein: CASSLYGQGASGELFF
J gene: TRBJ2-2
clone size: .
V gene: TRBV7-6
D gene: TRBD1
CDR3 length: 16

CDR3 DNA: TGTGCCAGCAGCTCGGGGCTAGTTCGTCAAATCAATGAGCAGTTCTTC
CDR3 protein: CASSSGLVRQINEQFF
J gene: TRBJ2-1
clone size: .
V gene: TRBV11-3
D gene: .
CDR3 length: 16

CDR3 DNA: TGTGCCAGCAGCTTAGGGGACAGGAGCTCCTACGAGCAGTACTTC
CDR3 protein: CASSLGDRSSYEQYF
J gene: TRBJ2-7
clone size: .
V gene: TRBV11-2
D gene: TRBD1
CDR3 length: 15

CDR3 DNA: TGTGCCAGCAGCTCCCCCCGGACAGGGGAGGAGGGCTACACCTTC
CDR3 protein: CASSSPRTGEEGYTF
J gene: TRBJ1-2
clone size: .
V gene: TRBV5-4
D gene: TRBD1
CDR3 length: 15

CDR3 DNA: TGTGCCAGCAGCATAGGACTAGGAACAGATACGCAGTATTTT
CDR3 protein: CASSIGLGTDTQYF
J gene: TRBJ2-3
clone size: .
V gene: TRBV27
D gene: TRBD2
CDR3 length: 14

CDR3 DNA: TGCACCAGCAGCCAAGGTAACGAGCAGTACTTC
CDR3 protein: CTSSQGNEQYF
J gene: TRBJ2-7
clone size: .
V gene: TRBV1
D gene: .
CDR3 length: 11

CDR3 DNA: TGCGCCAGCAGCTTGGACGGGAGGAGCCAAGAGACCCAGTACTTC
CDR3 protein: CASSLDGRSQETQYF
J gene: TRBJ2-5
clone size: .
V gene: TRBV5-1
D gene: TRBD2
CDR3 length: 15

CDR3 DNA: TGTGCCAGCAGTGACCCTTTTTCCCCATCCTACGAGCAGTACTTC
CDR3 protein: CASSDPFSPSYEQYF
J gene: TRBJ2-7
clone size: .
V gene: TRBV2
D gene: .
CDR3 length: 15

CDR3 DNA: TGTGCCAGCAGCTTAGCGGTCCCTTTGGATGAGCAGTTCTTC
CDR3 protein: CASSLAVPLDEQFF
J gene: TRBJ2-1
clone size: .
V gene: TRBV7-2
D gene: .
CDR3 length: 14